This TCR beta chain was recorded in a study of blood T cell repertoires in COVID-19. Study-wide context: Collection of acute and convalescent COVID-19 samples took place in the United States, Italy and Spain. PBMCs, B-cell-depleted T cells, or T cells were the source of the cDNA or gDNA that made up the material.

Authors' methods: Using reference gene primer amplification, nucleated cell counts were estimated. Libraries were prepared by immunoSEQ multiplex PCR; TCRdb keeps only in-frame clonotypes and omits some of them. The V and J calls and clone size come from that table; D and trimming were worked out from the DNA. The sample lists approximately 97,000 clones; about 87% were seen once. The sequencing sample was made of peripheral blood. The TCR was taken from a human donor in a cohort sampled during active COVID-19.

The CDR3, as DNA: TGTGCCAGCAGCCCGGGACTAGGAACAGATACGCAGTATTTT. Translating it yields CASSPGLGTDTQYF. The rearrangement joins TRBV14 to TRBJ2-3; 8 bases fit TRBD2. Germline-derived CDR1 and CDR2 are SGHDN and FVKESK. V was clipped by 4 bases and J by 3 bases; unmatched bases: 3. The CDR3 consists of 14 residues.